This entry lists 12 T cell receptor beta chains sequenced from one sample in a study of CXCR3-negative and CXCR3-positive naive CD8 T cells. cDNA libraries for TRB were generated by 5' RACE incorporating UMI labels. After re-calling the 5' RACE reads, TCRdb lists one entry per CDR3 protein, DNA absent. The repertoire shows about 120,000 distinct CDR3 sequences; the top ten hold about 0.44%. The specimen was naive CXCR3- CD8+ T cells from blood. Subset defined: CD45RO-CCR7+CD27+CD95- naive CD8+ T cells lacking CXCR3 (TNR3-). The receptors here all came from a human donor in good health. Some clones in this sample may be carry-over from other donors' samples.

CDR3 protein: CASSLADRPYEQYF. The gene calls are TRBV7-6 and TRBJ2-7; the D gene TCRdb calls, TRBD1, cannot be checked with no DNA. Germline lookup yields CDR1 SGHVS and CDR2 FNYEAQ. The CDR3 length is 14 residues.

The chain recombines TRBV4-1 with TRBJ2-7. The CDR3 loop spans 14 amino acids. The V gene's germline CDR1 is MGHRA and CDR2 YSYEKL. The CDR3 is CASSQALSSYEQYF.

The V and J genes are TRBV7-9 and TRBJ1-1; checking the TCRdb D call of TRBD1 is not possible without DNA. This CDR3 is 16 amino acids long. Germline lookup yields CDR1 SEHNR and CDR2 FQNEAQ (reference sequence). CDR3 sequence reads: CASSSSGLTANTEAFF.

The chain combines TRBV14 with TRBJ2-1; the TRBD1 assignment by TCRdb is unverifiable without DNA. Germline CDR1 reads SGHDN; CDR2 reads FVKESK. CDR3 length equals 15 residues. The CDR3 loop reads CASSQEGVSRGEQFF. The complete variable domain, with remaining parts taken from reference TRBV14 and TRBJ2-1, reads EAGVTQFPSHSVIEKGQTVTLRCDPISGHDNLYWYRRVMGKEIKFLLHFVKESKQDESGMPNNRFLAERTGGTYSTLKVQPAELEDSGVYFCASSQEGVSRGEQFFGPGTRLTVL.

J is TRBJ2-7 and V is TRBV7-9. Germline V gene sequence: CDR1 SEHNR, CDR2 FQNEAQ (reference sequence). CDR3 length equals 13 residues. CDR3 residues: CASSPPRRSEQYF.

This rearrangement joins TRBV4-2 to TRBJ2-7; lacking DNA, the TRBD1 call made by TCRdb goes unchecked. Looked up from germline, CDR1 is LGHNA and CDR2 is YNFKEQ. This CDR3 region has 14 residues. The CDR3 region is CASSHGQGAYEQYF.

The chain combines TRBV7-9 with TRBJ1-1; TCRdb indicates TRBD1, and absent DNA this call remains unverified. Per the germline V gene, CDR1 is SEHNR and CDR2 is FQNEAQ (reference sequence). CDR3 length: 18 amino acids. CDR3 region: CASSGRTGASTAGAEAFF.

The chain joins TRBV6-2 or TRBV6-3 to TRBJ1-2; absent DNA, TCRdb's TRBD1 call cannot be checked. This CDR3 is built from 14 residues. Germline-derived CDR1 and CDR2 are MNHEY and SVGEGT. The CDR3 sequence is CASSCGGTGYGYTF.

CDR3 amino acids: CASSLGQGIQYF. The gene calls are TRBV5-8 and TRBJ2-4; TCRdb's D gene call, TRBD1, goes unchecked for lack of DNA. The CDR3 contains 12 residues. The V gene's germline CDR1 is SGHTS and CDR2 YDEGEE.

This chain joins TRBV20-1 and TRBJ2-3. The CDR3 is made up of 15 amino acids. Per the germline V gene, CDR1 is DFQATT and CDR2 is SNEGSKA (reference sequence). The CDR3 reads CSARVPSRATDTQYF.

J is TRBJ2-7 and V is TRBV2; TCRdb selects TRBD1, and the lack of DNA leaves this call unchecked. Germline V gene sequence: CDR1 SNHLY, CDR2 FYNNEI. This CDR3 comprises 14 residues. CDR3 protein: CASNGRGPSYEQYF. Complete variable domain (other parts from reference TRBV2 and TRBJ2-7): EPEVTQTPSHQVTQMGQEVILRCVPISNHLYFYWYRQILGQKVEFLVSFYNNEISEKSEIFDDQFSVERPDGSNFTLKIRSTKLEDSAMYFCASNGRGPSYEQYFGPGTRLTVT.

The chain joins TRBV7-9 to TRBJ2-1; TCRdb names TRBD2, which stays unverified in the absence of DNA. The germline V gene encodes CDR1 SEHNR and CDR2 FQNEAQ (reference sequence). This CDR3 region has 16 residues. This CDR3 is CASSLAASGGTDEQFF. The entire variable domain, with the rest obtained from reference TRBV7-9 and TRBJ2-1, is as follows: DTGVSQNPRHKITKRGQNVTFRCDPISEHNRLYWYRQTLGQGPEFLTYFQNEAQLEKSRLLSDRFSAERPKGSFSTLEIQRTEQGDSAMYLCASSLAASGGTDEQFFGPGTRLTVL.